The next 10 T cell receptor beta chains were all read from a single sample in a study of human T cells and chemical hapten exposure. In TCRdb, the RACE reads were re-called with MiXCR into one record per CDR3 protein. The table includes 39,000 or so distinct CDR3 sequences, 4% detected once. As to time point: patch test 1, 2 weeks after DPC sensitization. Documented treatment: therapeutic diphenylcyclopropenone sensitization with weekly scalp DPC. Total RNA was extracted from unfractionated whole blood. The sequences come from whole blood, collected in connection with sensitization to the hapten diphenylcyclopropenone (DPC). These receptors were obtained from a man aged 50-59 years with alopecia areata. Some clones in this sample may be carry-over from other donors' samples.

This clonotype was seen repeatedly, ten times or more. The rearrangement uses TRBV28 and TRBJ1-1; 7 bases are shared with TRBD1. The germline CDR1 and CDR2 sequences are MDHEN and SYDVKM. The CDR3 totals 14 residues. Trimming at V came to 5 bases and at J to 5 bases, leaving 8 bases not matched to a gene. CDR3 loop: CASSPRGRGTEAFF. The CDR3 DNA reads TGTGCCAGCAGTCCTCGGGGCAGGGGGACTGAAGCTTTCTTT.

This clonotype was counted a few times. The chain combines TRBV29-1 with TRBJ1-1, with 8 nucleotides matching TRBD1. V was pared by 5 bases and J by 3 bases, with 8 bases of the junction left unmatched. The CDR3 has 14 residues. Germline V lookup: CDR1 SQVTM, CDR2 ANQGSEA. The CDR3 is CSVSKDRAYTEAFF. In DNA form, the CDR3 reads TGCAGCGTTTCAAAGGACAGGGCCTACACTGAAGCTTTCTTT.

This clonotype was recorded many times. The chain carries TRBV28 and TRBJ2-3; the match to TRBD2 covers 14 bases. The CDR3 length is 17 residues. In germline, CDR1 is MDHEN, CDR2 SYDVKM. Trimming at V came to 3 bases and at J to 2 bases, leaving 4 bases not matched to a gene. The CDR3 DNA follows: TGTGCCAGCAGTTTGGGGACTAGCGGGAGCCACACAGATACGCAGTATTTT. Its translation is CASSLGTSGSHTDTQYF.

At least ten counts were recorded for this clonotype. CDR3 nucleotides: TGCAGTGCTAGAACGGGAGGCCTCACAGATACGCAGTATTTT. Residues: CSARTGGLTDTQYF. The chain recombines TRBV20-1 with TRBJ2-3, with 7 positions matching TRBD2. Germline CDR1 reads DFQATT; CDR2 reads SNEGSKA (reference sequence). This CDR3 comprises 14 residues. Germline trimming cut 2 bases from V and 2 bases from J; bases unmatched to any gene: 4.

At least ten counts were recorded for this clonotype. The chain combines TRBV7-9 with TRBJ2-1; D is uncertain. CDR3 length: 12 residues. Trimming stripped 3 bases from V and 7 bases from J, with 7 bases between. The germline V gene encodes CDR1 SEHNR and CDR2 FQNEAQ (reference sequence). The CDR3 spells CASSFHENEQFF. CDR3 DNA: TGTGCCAGCAGCTTTCACGAGAATGAGCAGTTCTTC.

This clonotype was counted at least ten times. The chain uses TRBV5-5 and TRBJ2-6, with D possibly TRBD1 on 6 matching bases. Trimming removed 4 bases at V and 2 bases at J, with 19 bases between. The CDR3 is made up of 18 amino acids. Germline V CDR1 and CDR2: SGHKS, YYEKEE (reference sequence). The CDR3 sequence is CASSVLQGLGAGANVLTF. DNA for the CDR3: TGTGCCAGCAGCGTTTTACAGGGTCTTGGAGCTGGGGCCAACGTCCTGACTTTC.

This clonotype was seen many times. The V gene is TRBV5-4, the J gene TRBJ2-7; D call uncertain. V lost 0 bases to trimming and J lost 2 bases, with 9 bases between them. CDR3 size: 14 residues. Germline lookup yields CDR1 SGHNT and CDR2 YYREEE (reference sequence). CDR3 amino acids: CASSLAPGTYEQYF. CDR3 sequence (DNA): TGTGCCAGCAGCTTGGCCCCAGGAACCTACGAGCAGTACTTC.

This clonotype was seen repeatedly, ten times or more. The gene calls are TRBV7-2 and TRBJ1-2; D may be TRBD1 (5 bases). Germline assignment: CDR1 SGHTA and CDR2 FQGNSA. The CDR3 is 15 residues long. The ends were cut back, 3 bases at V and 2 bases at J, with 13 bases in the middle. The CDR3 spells CASSLTAWDNYGYTF. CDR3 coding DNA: TGTGCCAGCAGCTTGACAGCCTGGGACAACTATGGCTACACCTTC.

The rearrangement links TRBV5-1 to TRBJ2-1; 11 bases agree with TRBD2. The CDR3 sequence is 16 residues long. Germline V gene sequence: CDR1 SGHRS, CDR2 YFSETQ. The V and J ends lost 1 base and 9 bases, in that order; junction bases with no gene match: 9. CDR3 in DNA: TGCGCCAGCAGCTTGCTGACTAGCGGGACGAAGGCTGAGCAGTTCTTC. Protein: CASSLLTSGTKAEQFF. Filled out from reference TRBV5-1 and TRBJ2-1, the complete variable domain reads KAGVTQTPRYLIKTRGQQVTLSCSPISGHRSVSWYQQTPGQGLQFLFEYFSETQRNKGNFPGRFSGRQFSNSRSEMNVSTLELGDSALYLCASSLLTSGTKAEQFFGPGTRLTVL.

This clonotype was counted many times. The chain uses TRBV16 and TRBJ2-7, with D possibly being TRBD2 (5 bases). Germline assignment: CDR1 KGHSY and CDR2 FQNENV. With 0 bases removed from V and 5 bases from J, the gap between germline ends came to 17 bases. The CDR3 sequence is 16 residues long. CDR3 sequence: CASSQSSTAGRHEQYF. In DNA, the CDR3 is TGTGCCAGCAGCCAATCAAGTACTGCGGGCAGGCACGAGCAGTACTTC.